This is a list of T cell receptor beta chains from one sample in a study of T cell repertoires in ileal Crohn's disease. TCRdb's table, derived via immunoSEQ multiplex PCR, lists solely in-frame clones and lacks some. The top ten clones hold around 0.22% of a sample with several thousand clones, 96% of them seen once. Sequencing input: ileal tissue. The receptors come from an adult with Crohn's disease. The CDR3 runs from the conserved cysteine through the conserved F or W.

TRBJ1-1,TRBV4-1,CASSQDPRGTEAFF
TRBJ2-1,TRBV27,CASPPPVDPGQGSGGSSYNEQFF
TRBJ1-5,TRBV6-5,CASSYDSNNQPQHF
TRBJ1-4,TRBV5-5,CASSFEGATNEKLFF
TRBJ1-2,TRBV4-2,CASSGITQTGDYGYTF
TRBJ1-1,TRBV5-4,CASSPEVGPRNTEAFF
TRBJ2-2,TRBV29-1,CSVARITGELFF
TRBJ2-2,TRBV5-1,CASSAGGREGTGELFF
TRBJ2-1,TRBV28,CASSLLGDEQFF
TRBJ1-2,TRBV7-2,CASRTGNWGYGYTF